What follows are 23 T cell receptor beta chains derived from one specimen sequenced in a study of cytomegalovirus exposure and HLA in healthy donors. Some clones are missing from TCRdb's copy, which holds only in-frame ones; the method was immunoSEQ multiplex PCR. The data contain about 98,000 clones, 87% of them singletons. Sequencing was done on a sample of PBMCs. The receptors originated from a woman younger than 45 in good health and CMV-seronegative.

The count of this clone is one. The chain joins TRBV14 to TRBJ1-2; the D is unclear. Germline lookup yields CDR1 SGHDN and CDR2 FVKESK. The length of the CDR3 is 13 residues. V lost 1 base and J lost 6, with 9 bases in between. CDR3 region: CASSQAGTHGYTF. DNA for the CDR3: TGTGCCAGCAGCCAAGCGGGAACTCATGGCTACACCTTC.

This clone was detected only once. J is TRBJ1-1 and V is TRBV29-1; 7 nucleotides match TRBD1. The germline V gene encodes CDR1 SQVTM and CDR2 ANQGSEA. CDR3 length equals 11 residues. In nucleotides, the CDR3 is TGCAGTTATAGGGGGCACACTGAAGCTTTCTTT. As protein: CSYRGHTEAFF.

The gene calls are TRBV7-8 and TRBJ1-3; maybe TRBD1 (5 bases). V gave up 1 base and J gave up 6 bases, with 13 bases separating them. This CDR3 spans 15 amino acids. Germline V gives CDR1 SGHVS, CDR2 FQNEAQ. CDR3 in amino acids: CASSLDAGIENTIYF. The CDR3 DNA follows: TGTGCCAGCAGCTTAGACGCAGGGATCGAAAACACCATATATTTT. Together with reference TRBV7-8 and TRBJ1-3, the CDR3 gives the full variable domain: GAGVSQSPRYKVAKRGQDVALRCDPISGHVSLFWYQQALGQGPEFLTYFQNEAQLDKSGLPSDRFFAERPEGSVSTLKIQRTQQEDSAVYLCASSLDAGIENTIYFGEGSWLTVV.

The genes are TRBV28 and TRBJ2-3, with 10 nucleotides matching TRBD2. This CDR3 is built from 15 residues. From germline, CDR1 is MDHEN and CDR2 SYDVKM. V shed 2 bases and J 3 bases; nucleotides not matched to a gene: 2. The CDR3 loop is CASSLRAGGTDTQYF. The CDR3 DNA follows: TGTGCCAGCAGTTTACGAGCGGGAGGGACAGATACGCAGTATTTT.

The CDR3 region has the DNA TGTGCCAGCAGTGAAGCGGCCTTCTCCTACGAGCAGTACTTC. Translated, it gives CASSEAAFSYEQYF. This chain uses TRBV2 with TRBJ2-7; no reliable D call. The CDR3 is 14 amino acids. V gave up 0 bases and J gave up 0 bases, with 6 bases separating them. Germline V CDR1 and CDR2: SNHLY, FYNNEI.

The V gene is TRBV6-5, the J gene TRBJ1-2; D might be TRBD1 (6 bases). This CDR3 region has 14 residues. Deletions cut 7 bases from V and 8 bases from J, with 20 bases between. Germline CDR1 is MNHEY and CDR2 is SVGAGI. CDR3 loop: CASMISQGRWGYTF. The CDR3 nucleotides read TGTGCCAGCATGATTAGCCAGGGGCGGTGGGGCTACACCTTC.

The chain combines TRBV6-1 with TRBJ2-7; a possible D gene is TRBD2 (5 bases). CDR1 is MNHNS, CDR2 SASEGT, per germline. CDR3 size: 16 residues. The ends were cut back, 0 bases at V and 3 bases at J, with 15 bases in the middle. The CDR3: CASSEALRERFYEQYF. The CDR3 nucleotides read TGTGCCAGCAGTGAAGCGTTGAGGGAGCGGTTCTACGAGCAGTACTTC.

The count of this clone is one. The chain carries TRBV5-4 and TRBJ2-5; 12 bases are shared with TRBD2. CDR1 is SGHNT and CDR2 is YYREEE in the germline V gene (reference sequence). The CDR3 is 17 amino acids. The J segment lost 1 base and the V segment lost 1 base, leaving 5 bases of the junction unmatched. CDR3 sequence: CASSLPTSGGFQETQYF. As DNA, the CDR3 is TGTGCCAGCAGCTTGCCGACTAGCGGGGGTTTCCAAGAGACCCAGTACTTC.

This clone was detected once. This sequence joins TRBV27 and TRBJ2-1, with 8 nucleotides matching TRBD1. The CDR3 has 15 amino acids. Germline V CDR1 and CDR2: MNHEY, SMNVEV (reference sequence). V shed 6 bases, J shed 2 bases, and the junction held 6 bases outside the gene matches. This CDR3 is CASSYRGLTYNEQFF. DNA for the CDR3: TGTGCCAGCAGCTACAGGGGGTTGACCTACAATGAGCAGTTCTTC.

The V and J genes are TRBV2 and TRBJ2-6, with no clear D. The CDR3 length is 14 residues. Trimming shortened V by 4 bases and J by 0 bases, and 4 bases separated the two germline ends. The V gene's germline CDR1 is SNHLY and CDR2 FYNNEI. This CDR3 reads CASSGHSGANVLTF. CDR3 sequence (DNA): TGTGCCAGCAGTGGACACTCTGGGGCCAACGTCCTGACTTTC.

This chain connects TRBV7-3 to TRBJ1-1; 10 bases are a match to TRBD1. Trimming removed 5 bases from V and 5 bases from J; junction bases left unmatched: 8. The CDR3 length is 15 residues. Germline V CDR1 and CDR2: SGHTA, FQGTGA. The CDR3 region is CASSHRQGAGTEAFF. The DNA for the CDR3 is TGTGCCAGCAGCCATCGACAGGGGGCAGGGACTGAAGCTTTCTTT.

The V call is TRBV30, the J call TRBJ2-7; perhaps TRBD1 as D (6 bases). The length of the CDR3 is 19 residues. Trimming cost V 5 bases and J 3 bases, with 32 bases left between them. Germline V lookup: CDR1 GTSNPN, CDR2 SVGIG (reference sequence). CDR3 in DNA: TGTGCCTGGCTGACCAAAACTCTTGACAGGATCTGTAAAAACTACGAGCAGTACTTC. Its protein is CAWLTKTLDRICKNYEQYF.

This chain uses TRBV28 with TRBJ2-7; D may be TRBD1 (6 bases). The CDR3 runs to 17 residues. In germline, CDR1 is MDHEN, CDR2 SYDVKM. The V end lost 4 bases, the J end lost 11 bases, and 30 bases lay between the germline ends. The CDR3 spells CASSSVPPQGLLPGEYF. The DNA for the CDR3 is TGTGCCAGCAGTTCCGTTCCCCCACAGGGCCTCCTCCCAGGGGAGTACTTC.

The sample holds one count of this clone. The V gene is TRBV13, the J gene TRBJ2-1; TRBD2 might be the D (6 bases). This CDR3 region has 15 residues. The V end lost 2 bases, the J end lost 8 bases, and 16 bases lay between the germline ends. CDR1 is PRHDT, CDR2 FYEKMQ, per germline (reference sequence). CDR3 coding DNA: TGTGCCAGCAGCTTATTCGGCACAGGAGGGGATGAGCAGTTCTTC. The encoded protein is CASSLFGTGGDEQFF.

The gene calls are TRBV28 and TRBJ2-7, with 8 bases matching TRBD2. The V and J ends lost 10 bases and 3 bases, in that order; junction bases with no gene match: 11. The CDR3 length is 14 residues. Germline V gene sequence: CDR1 MDHEN, CDR2 SYDVKM. The CDR3 DNA is TGTGCCACCTGGGGGGCTAGCGGGTTCTACGAGCAGTACTTC. Protein sequence: CATWGASGFYEQYF.

This sequence joins TRBV11-2 and TRBJ2-2; D gene unclear. V was clipped by 1 base and J by 2 bases, with 8 bases between them. CDR1 SGHAT and CDR2 FQNNGV come from the germline V gene. The CDR3 is 15 amino acids. The CDR3, as DNA: TGTGCCAGCAGCTTAGGAGTCCGCAACACCGGGGAGCTGTTTTTT. Protein: CASSLGVRNTGELFF.

CDR3 sequence: CASRRDRNTEAFF. CDR3 nucleotide sequence: TGTGCCAGCAGACGGGACAGGAACACTGAAGCTTTCTTT. The J gene is TRBJ1-1, the V gene TRBV7-3; the match to TRBD1 covers 7 bases. V was pared by 6 bases and J by 1 base, with 2 bases of the junction left unmatched. This CDR3 region has 13 residues. CDR1 SGHTA and CDR2 FQGTGA come from the germline V gene.

The rearrangement links TRBV29-1 to TRBJ1-2, with 7 bases that match TRBD1. The V gene's germline CDR1 is SQVTM and CDR2 ANQGSEA. This CDR3 region has 11 residues. V lost 3 bases to trimming and J lost 5 bases; unmatched junction nucleotides: 0. Here the CDR3 DNA reads TGCAGCGTTGACAGGGGGTATGGCTACACCTTC. This codes for CSVDRGYGYTF.

This clone appeared once. The chain joins TRBV5-6 to TRBJ2-1; TRBD2 agrees at 10 bases. The germline CDR1 and CDR2 sequences are SGHDT and YYEEEE. V was pared by 4 bases and J by 8 bases, with 18 bases of the junction left unmatched. There are 18 residues in the CDR3. CDR3: CASSLTHPSSGGYYEQFF. CDR3 sequence (DNA): TGTGCCAGCAGCCTAACCCACCCGAGTAGCGGGGGGTACTATGAGCAGTTCTTC.

The CDR3 DNA follows: TGCGCCAGCAGACCCGACTGGGGGCATGCCACAGATACGCAGTATTTT. Its translation: CASRPDWGHATDTQYF. This chain joins TRBV4-3 and TRBJ2-3, with D possibly TRBD1 on 6 matching bases. Germline V gives CDR1 LGHNA, CDR2 YSLEER. The V gene lost 6 bases and the J gene lost 2 bases, with 18 bases spanning the gap. CDR3 size: 16 residues.

The genes are TRBV9 and TRBJ1-1; D is possibly TRBD1 (6 bases). Germline assignment: CDR1 SGDLS and CDR2 YYNGEE. V was shortened by 2 bases and J by 7 bases, with 12 bases between the two germline ends. The CDR3 has 13 amino acids. CDR3 nucleotides: TGTGCCAGCAGCGTCCAGGGGCAGGGTGAAGCTTTCTTT. Encoded protein: CASSVQGQGEAFF.

The gene calls are TRBV10-3 and TRBJ1-5, with D possibly matching TRBD1 (6 bases). Looked up from germline, CDR1 is ENHRY and CDR2 is SYGVKD. Trimming took 6 bases from V and 2 from J, leaving 8 bases between them. This CDR3 comprises 13 residues. Here the CDR3 DNA reads TGTGCCATCAGACAGGGTGGCAATCAGCCCCAGCATTTT. It yields the protein CAIRQGGNQPQHF.

This clone was observed a single time. This chain connects TRBV5-4 to TRBJ2-1; 8 bases are shared with TRBD1. The V and J ends lost 5 bases and 0 bases, in that order; junction bases with no gene match: 4. This CDR3 is built from 15 residues. The germline CDR1 and CDR2 sequences are SGHNT and YYREEE (reference sequence). The DNA for the CDR3 is TGTGCCAGCAGTCCCACAGGGGGCTCCTACAATGAGCAGTTCTTC. Protein product: CASSPTGGSYNEQFF.